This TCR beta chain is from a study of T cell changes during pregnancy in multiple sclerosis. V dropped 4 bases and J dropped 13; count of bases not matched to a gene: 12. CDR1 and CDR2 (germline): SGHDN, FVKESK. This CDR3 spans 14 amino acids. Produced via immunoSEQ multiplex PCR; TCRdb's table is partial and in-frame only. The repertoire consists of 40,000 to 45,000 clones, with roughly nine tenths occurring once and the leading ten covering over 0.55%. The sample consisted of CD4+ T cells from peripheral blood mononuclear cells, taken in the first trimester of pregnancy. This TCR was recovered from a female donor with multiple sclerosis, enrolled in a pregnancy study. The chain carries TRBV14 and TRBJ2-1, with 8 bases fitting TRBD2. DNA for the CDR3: TGTGCCAGCAGCCCGGGAGGGTGGGAGTCGACCCAGTTCTTC. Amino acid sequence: CASSPGGWESTQFF.